The 3 T cell receptor beta chains reported below all come from one sample, sequenced in a study of blood T cell repertoires in COVID-19. Profiling relied on immunoSEQ multiplex PCR, and the TCRdb table lists in-frame clones only, not all of them. The sample holds 60,000 to 80,000 clones, about nine tenths seen once. Sequencing was done on a sample of peripheral blood. The receptors were gathered from a human donor in a cohort sampled during active COVID-19.

This clone was seen a few times. The chain has TRBV27 and TRBJ1-5; D uncertain. Germline V lookup: CDR1 MNHEY, CDR2 SMNVEV (reference sequence). This CDR3 contains 13 residues. The V gene lost 1 base and the J gene lost 6 bases, with 7 bases spanning the gap. The CDR3 DNA reads TGTGCCAGCAGTTTATGGGAGGGTCAGCCCCAGCATTTT. Protein: CASSLWEGQPQHF.

This chain's CDR3 is CASSPSGTSRDNEQFF. CDR3 sequence (DNA): TGTGCCAGCAGCCCGTCCGGGACTAGCCGAGACAATGAGCAGTTCTTC. This chain connects TRBV4-2 to TRBJ2-1; TRBD2 aligns across 9 bases. CDR1 and CDR2 (germline): LGHNA, YNFKEQ. The CDR3 has 16 residues. V was pared by 4 bases and J by 5 bases, with 9 bases of the junction left unmatched.

The J gene is TRBJ1-2, the V gene TRBV24-1, with 7 bases aligning to TRBD1. CDR1 is KGHDR and CDR2 is SFDVKD in the germline V gene. Trimming at V came to 4 bases and at J to 8 bases, leaving 12 bases not matched to a gene. CDR3 size: 15 residues. The CDR3 DNA sequence: TGTGCCACCAGTGAAGATGCAGGGGGAGGAGAAGGCTACACCTTC. Its protein is CATSEDAGGGEGYTF.